These T cell receptor beta chains were read from a single sample in a study of blood T cells in healthy people across ages. From the 5' RACE reads, TCRdb called clonotypes with MiXCR, one entry per CDR3 protein. The sample yields 750,000 to 850,000 distinct CDR3 sequences, around 25% seen once. The same specimen was also included in a second study, on T cells of mothers and their children.

Sequencing was done on a sample of blood. The receptor source for this set is a boy younger than 18 in good health. Both conserved end residues are part of each CDR3. A D gene is named only where the DNA matches it firmly. Clone size is stated in some rows and not others, as once, few, many or a class when expanded.

TRBV7-2	NA	TRBJ2-3	NA	TGTGCCGGCAGCTTAGGTGGGGTTGGTAAGGATACGCAGTATTTT	CAGSLGGVGKDTQYF
TRBV7-9	NA	TRBJ2-7	TRBD1	TGTGCCAGCAGCCGCGCGGGACAGGGTTCGTGGGAGCAGTACTTC	CASSRAGQGSWEQYF
TRBV29-1	few	TRBJ2-3	NA	TGCAGCGTTGAAGATATAATGAGGGGGAAGACAGATTTT	CSVEDIMRGKTDF
TRBV7-9	NA	TRBJ2-5	NA	TGTGCCAGCAGCTTAGTGTTGGGGGCACAAGAGACCCAGTACTTC	CASSLVLGAQETQYF
TRBV29-1	NA	TRBJ2-4	NA	TGCAGCGCTGCCGAAGGGGTAGCCAAAAACATTCAGTACTTC	CSAAEGVAKNIQYF
TRBV13	NA	TRBJ2-7	TRBD1	TGTGCCAGCAGCCCCCAAGGACAGGGTAACTACGAGCAGTACTTC	CASSPQGQGNYEQYF
TRBV10-3	NA	TRBJ2-5	NA	TGTGCCATCAGTGAGGGGGACATCTACCTCCAAGAGACCCAGTACTTC	CAISEGDIYLQETQYF
TRBV20-1	NA	TRBJ2-1	TRBD1	TGCAGTGCTAGAGACGCAGGGGGCAGTTACAATGAGCAGTTCTTC	CSARDAGGSYNEQFF
TRBV6-5	few	TRBJ1-2	NA	TGTGCCAGCAGTTACGGAACAGGCCAACCTTTCTATGGCTACACCTTC	CASSYGTGQPFYGYTF
TRBV4-3	NA	TRBJ1-2	NA	TGCGCCAGCAGCCCGGGACACCTCTATGGCTACACCTTC	CASSPGHLYGYTF
TRBV7-2	once	TRBJ2-3	NA	TGTGCCAGCAGCCCTAGTCTACCAGATACGCAGTATTTT	CASSPSLPDTQYF
TRBV3-1	NA	TRBJ2-7	NA	TGTGCCAGCAGCCAAGAGGGAGCGGCAGGATCGTTCGGGGGGCAGTACTTC	CASSQEGAAGSFGGQYF
TRBV20-1	few	TRBJ1-6	TRBD1	TGCAGTGCCGAAGACAGGGGTTCTTCACCCCTCCACTTT	CSAEDRGSSPLHF
TRBV12-3/TRBV12-4	NA	TRBJ1-1	NA	TGTGCCAGCAGTACCAGGGCTAATGAAGCTTTCTTT	CASSTRANEAFF
TRBV27	NA	TRBJ1-2	NA	TGTGCCAGCGGGACCGCGCTCTCTAACTATGGCTACACCTTC	CASGTALSNYGYTF
TRBV5-1	few	TRBJ2-3	NA	TGCGCCAGCAGTGCGGGGACTTCCACCGATACGCAGTATTTT	CASSAGTSTDTQYF
TRBV9	NA	TRBJ2-1	TRBD2	TGTGCCAGCAGCGTAGTGGCGGGGGCCTACAATGAGCAGTTCTTC	CASSVVAGAYNEQFF
TRBV28	NA	TRBJ1-5	TRBD1	TGTGCCAGCGGAACAGGGGTTACTTGGCAGCCCCAGCATTTT	CASGTGVTWQPQHF
TRBV14	few	TRBJ2-3	NA	TGTGCCAGCAGCCAAGATCTGGCCGGGTCAGGTTCAGATACGCAGTATTTT	CASSQDLAGSGSDTQYF
TRBV15	NA	TRBJ1-4	NA	TGTGCCACCAGCAGAGCGGCTGAAAAACTGTTTTTT	CATSRAAEKLFF